These 9 T cell receptor beta chains were all obtained from the same sample, sequenced in a study of metastatic and nonmetastatic thyroid tumors. None of the patients had undergone any treatment ahead of thyroid surgery. TCRdb re-called the PCR reads through MiXCR. The table lists roughly 59,000 clones, roughly 17% of them singletons. The sequenced material came from blood. The receptors come from a male donor with papillary thyroid cancer or a benign thyroid nodule (not recorded which). Some clones in this sample may be carry-over from other donors' samples.

This clone was observed a few times. This sequence joins TRBV5-6 and TRBJ1-5; no definite D call. CDR3 length equals 15 residues. V shed 0 bases and J shed 1 base, with 8 bases lying between them. Germline V gene lookup returns CDR1 SGHDT and CDR2 YYEEEE. In DNA form, the CDR3 reads TGTGCCAGCAGCTTGGGTATCGTAAGCAATCAGCCCCAGCATTTT. It is translated as CASSLGIVSNQPQHF.

At least ten counts were recorded for this clone. The chain carries TRBV12-3 or TRBV12-4 and TRBJ2-1; TRBD2 aligns across 9 bases. The CDR3 is made up of 17 amino acids. V shed 5 bases, J shed 0 bases, and the junction held 8 bases outside the gene matches. The CDR3 nucleotides are TGTGCCAGCAGTCCGACTAGCGGAGCGCTCTCCTACAATGAGCAGTTCTTC. Amino acid sequence: CASSPTSGALSYNEQFF.

This clone was detected many times. Other DNA variants within this sample encode the same CDR3. This sequence joins TRBV27 and TRBJ1-2, with TRBD1 matching 9 bases. This CDR3 spans 14 amino acids. The V gene's germline CDR1 is MNHEY and CDR2 SMNVEV (reference sequence). Germline trimming cut 3 bases from V and 7 bases from J; bases unmatched to any gene: 6. Here the CDR3 reads CASSFGQGTSGYTF. CDR3 sequence (DNA): TGTGCCAGCAGTTTCGGACAGGGGACGAGTGGCTACACCTTC.

This clone has more than one count but fewer than ten. The chain combines TRBV4-2 with TRBJ2-3; maybe TRBD2 (6 bases). The V gene's germline CDR1 is LGHNA and CDR2 YNFKEQ. The V end was cut by 0 bases, the J end by 3 bases, with 19 bases between. This CDR3 contains 18 residues. The CDR3 DNA follows: TGTGCCAGCAGCCAAGAAGGAAGCCTATCGGGAGTGACAGATACGCAGTATTTT. This translates into CASSQEGSLSGVTDTQYF.

This clone was observed many times. The chain has TRBV5-6 and TRBJ1-4; weak D call: TRBD1 (6 bases). CDR3 length: 15 amino acids. Germline CDR1 is SGHDT and CDR2 is YYEEEE. V lost 0 bases to trimming and J lost 5 bases, with 11 bases between them. The CDR3 region has the DNA TGTGCCAGCAGCTTGGTACAGGGATCAAATGAAAAACTGTTTTTT. Encoded protein: CASSLVQGSNEKLFF.

This clone was seen many times. Here the CDR3 reads CASSLGRGRVGNEQFF. CDR3 sequence (DNA): TGTGCCAGCAGCTTAGGCCGGGGCAGGGTGGGCAATGAGCAGTTCTTC. The genes are TRBV13 and TRBJ2-1; D could derive from TRBD1 or TRBD2 (5 bases each). Germline V lookup: CDR1 PRHDT, CDR2 FYEKMQ (reference sequence). This CDR3 is 16 amino acids long. The germline V and J ends were trimmed by 0 bases and 6 bases, with 15 bases remaining between them.

This clone was counted ten times or more. This rearrangement joins TRBV6-1 to TRBJ1-4, with 10 bases fitting TRBD1. Germline CDR1 MNHNS, CDR2 SASEGT. The CDR3 runs to 16 residues. The V and J ends lost 6 bases and 0 bases, in that order; junction bases with no gene match: 4. The CDR3 sequence is CASSRQGAATNEKLFF. In nucleotides, the CDR3 is TGTGCCAGCAGCCGACAGGGGGCTGCAACTAATGAAAAACTGTTTTTT.

J is TRBJ2-3 and V is TRBV6-1; 7 bases match TRBD2. Germline V gene lookup returns CDR1 MNHNS and CDR2 SASEGT. Trimming at V came to 3 bases and at J to 6 bases, leaving 9 bases not matched to a gene. This CDR3 is built from 15 residues. The CDR3 coding sequence is TGTGCCAGCAGTGACGGGACTATCGGGAGTGATACGCAGTATTTT. The encoded protein is CASSDGTIGSDTQYF.

This clone showed up many times. CDR3 sequence: CASSQEWLGGYEQYF. CDR3 DNA sequence: TGTGCCAGCAGCCAAGAGTGGCTGGGGGGTTACGAGCAGTACTTC. V usage is TRBV4-2 and J usage is TRBJ2-7; a weak D match, TRBD2 (6 bases). V was clipped by 0 bases and J by 4 bases, with 13 bases between them. Germline CDR1 LGHNA, CDR2 YNFKEQ. The CDR3 runs 15 residues.